The 26 T cell receptor beta chains below all came from one sample that was sequenced in a study of breast tumors, draining lymph nodes, adjacent tissues. Breast cancer patients provided tissue from their axillary draining lymph nodes. TCRdb reanalysed the multiplex PCR reads using MiXCR and keeps one entry per CDR3 protein. The top ten clones hold about 6% of a sample with approximately 100,000 distinct CDR3 sequences, approximately 28% of them seen once. Sequencing input: axillary lymph node tissue. The receptors here all came from a female donor with breast cancer. Some clones in this sample may be carry-over from other donors' samples.

This clonotype occurred many times. The chain carries TRBV6-1 and TRBJ2-3; no clear D gene. CDR1 and CDR2 (germline): MNHNS, SASEGT. The CDR3 consists of 13 residues. Trimming left V 5 bases short and J 6 bases short, with 12 bases between. This CDR3 is CASSLLAWDTQYF. DNA for the CDR3: TGTGCCAGCAGTTTGTTAGCATGGGATACGCAGTATTTT.

This sequence joins TRBV28 and TRBJ2-3; D may be TRBD1 (5 bases). V lost 6 bases and J lost 0, with 13 bases in between. In germline, CDR1 is MDHEN, CDR2 SYDVKM. The CDR3 has 15 amino acids. CDR3 region: CASSASGLSTDTQYF. The CDR3 coding sequence is TGTGCCAGCAGCGCATCAGGGCTGAGCACAGATACGCAGTATTTT.

The rearrangement joins TRBV28 to TRBJ1-3; 12 bases are a match to TRBD1. The germline V gene has CDR1 MDHEN and CDR2 SYDVKM. The trim removed 6 bases at V and 2 bases at J, leaving 14 bases unmatched. The CDR3 is 19 amino acids. CDR3 in DNA: TGTGCCAGCAGCCAGGGGGGGTTAAGGGACAGGGGGCCTGGAAACACCATATATTTT. Translation: CASSQGGLRDRGPGNTIYF.

This clonotype was seen ten or more times. The chain has TRBV6-6 and TRBJ1-5, with a weak D call TRBD1 (5 bases). CDR1 is MNHNY, CDR2 SVGAGI, per germline (reference sequence). The CDR3 runs to 16 residues. Trimming cost V 5 bases and J 4 bases, with 18 bases left between them. This chain's CDR3 is CASSRALRDENQPQHF. CDR3 nucleotides: TGTGCCAGCAGTAGGGCTCTCCGGGACGAAAATCAGCCCCAGCATTTT.

The genes are TRBV6-2 or TRBV6-3 and TRBJ2-1; TRBD2 matches 13 bases. The CDR3 contains 15 residues. Germline loops: CDR1 MNHEY, CDR2 SVGEGT. With V trimmed by 7 bases and J by 4 bases, 4 bases remained unmatched. CDR3 bases: TGTGCCAGCAATAGACTAGCGGGGGGATACAATGAGCAGTTCTTC. Encoded protein: CASNRLAGGYNEQFF.

The chain carries TRBV20-1 and TRBJ2-5; D ambiguous. CDR3 length: 13 residues. The germline V gene has CDR1 DFQATT and CDR2 SNEGSKA (reference sequence). The V gene lost 3 bases and the J gene lost 0 bases, with 8 bases spanning the gap. The CDR3 protein is CSARAVYQETQYF. The CDR3 DNA is TGCAGTGCTAGGGCCGTGTACCAAGAGACCCAGTACTTC.

This clonotype was counted many times. V is TRBV5-1 and J is TRBJ2-1; D may be TRBD1 or TRBD2 (5 bases each). V was trimmed by 4 bases and J by 13 bases, leaving 18 bases between them. The CDR3 contains 13 residues. The V gene's germline CDR1 is SGHRS and CDR2 YFSETQ. The CDR3 here is CASSDPGTAFQFF. The CDR3 nucleotides read TGCGCCAGCAGCGACCCCGGGACGGCCTTCCAGTTCTTC.

There are many counts of this clonotype. The gene calls are TRBV5-6 and TRBJ2-1, with 11 bases matching TRBD2. Germline assignment: CDR1 SGHDT and CDR2 YYEEEE. V lost 3 bases, J lost 4 bases, and 3 bases stayed unmatched. This CDR3 contains 15 residues. Here the CDR3 reads CASSYLAGGYNEQFF. DNA for the CDR3: TGTGCCAGCAGCTATCTAGCGGGAGGATACAATGAGCAGTTCTTC. The full variable domain, rest sourced from reference TRBV5-6 and TRBJ2-1, is DAGVTQSPTHLIKTRGQQVTLRCSPKSGHDTVSWYQQALGQGPQFIFQYYEEEERQRGNFPDRFSGHQFPNYSSELNVNALLLGDSALYLCASSYLAGGYNEQFFGPGTRLTVL.

There are many counts of this clonotype. The chain has TRBV20-1 and TRBJ2-7, with 7 bases matching TRBD2. This CDR3 has 14 residues. The J segment lost 5 bases and the V segment lost 4 bases, leaving 11 bases of the junction unmatched. Germline values: CDR1 DFQATT, CDR2 SNEGSKA (reference sequence). CDR3 sequence: CSAKRASGKDEQYF. The DNA for the CDR3 is TGCAGTGCTAAAAGGGCTAGCGGAAAGGACGAGCAGTACTTC.

The gene calls are TRBV5-6 and TRBJ2-7; no definite D call. CDR3 length equals 13 residues. Germline V gene lookup returns CDR1 SGHDT and CDR2 YYEEEE. The V gene lost 3 bases and the J gene lost 4 bases, with 11 bases spanning the gap. CDR3 protein: CASSSEVRYEQYF. The CDR3 region has the DNA TGTGCCAGCAGCTCGGAAGTTCGATACGAGCAGTACTTC.

The J gene is TRBJ1-6, the V gene TRBV7-9; 11 bases are a match to TRBD1. The ends lost 5 bases at V and 7 bases at J; junction bases unmatched: 7. Per the germline V gene, CDR1 is SEHNR and CDR2 is FQNEAQ (reference sequence). The CDR3 has 16 amino acids. The CDR3 loop is CASSRGTGGSNSPLHF. In DNA, the CDR3 is TGTGCCAGCAGCCGCGGGACAGGGGGAAGCAATTCACCCCTCCACTTT.

This clonotype was seen many times. The V and J genes are TRBV6-6 and TRBJ2-1; 13 nucleotides line up with TRBD2. Trimming took 5 bases from V and 8 from J; bases not matched to a gene: 6. Looked up from germline, CDR1 is MNHNY and CDR2 is SVGAGI (reference sequence). CDR3 length: 15 amino acids. CDR3 bases: TGTGCCAGCAGTCTAACTAGCGGGGGGGCCGATGAGCAGTTCTTC. Amino acids: CASSLTSGGADEQFF.

Ten or more counts support this clonotype. The chain recombines TRBV7-3 with TRBJ2-3; a weak D match, TRBD1 (6 bases). V lost 5 bases to trimming and J lost 4 bases, with 10 bases between them. Per germline, CDR1 SGHTA and CDR2 FQGTGA. This CDR3 spans 13 amino acids. The CDR3 is CASSIGQPDTQYF. CDR3 sequence (DNA): TGTGCCAGCAGCATCGGACAGCCAGATACGCAGTATTTT.

The rearrangement links TRBV7-9 to TRBJ2-7; 11 nucleotides line up with TRBD1. There are 14 residues in the CDR3. Germline V lookup: CDR1 SEHNR, CDR2 FQNEAQ (reference sequence). Trimming cost V 4 bases and J 6 bases; bases outside gene matches: 5. The CDR3 reads CASSWRGTGGEQYF. DNA of the CDR3: TGTGCCAGCAGCTGGCGCGGGACAGGGGGCGAGCAGTACTTC. The variable domain in full, completed from reference TRBV7-9 and TRBJ2-7, reads DTGVSQNPRHKITKRGQNVTFRCDPISEHNRLYWYRQTLGQGPEFLTYFQNEAQLEKSRLLSDRFSAERPKGSFSTLEIQRTEQGDSAMYLCASSWRGTGGEQYFGPGTRLTVT.

This clonotype was recorded a few times. The chain uses TRBV5-1 and TRBJ2-5; possibly TRBD1 for D (5 bases). Germline V gene data show CDR1 as SGHRS and CDR2 as YFSETQ. The CDR3 spans 18 residues. The V and J ends lost 0 bases and 2 bases respectively, with 20 bases between them. This CDR3 reads CASSLAWGRHVLQETQYF. The CDR3 nucleotides read TGCGCCAGCAGCTTGGCGTGGGGCCGACACGTCCTTCAAGAGACCCAGTACTTC.

There are many counts of this clonotype. The rearrangement joins TRBV18 to TRBJ2-7; D perhaps matches TRBD1 (6 bases). The CDR3 consists of 13 residues. V lost 3 bases to trimming and J lost 5 bases, with 11 bases between them. Germline CDR1 is KGHSH and CDR2 is LQKENI. CDR3 in DNA: TGTGCCAGCTCACCGGCAGGGGCCCACGAGCAGTACTTC. Translation: CASSPAGAHEQYF. The whole variable domain, filled in from reference TRBV18 and TRBJ2-7, reads NAGVMQNPRHLVRRRGQEARLRCSPMKGHSHVYWYRQLPEEGLKFMVYLQKENIIDESGMPKERFSAEFPKEGPSILRIQQVVRGDSAAYFCASSPAGAHEQYFGPGTRLTVT.

In its sample, this clonotype was seen many times. This chain uses TRBV6-4 with TRBJ1-6, with 7 bases that match TRBD1. The CDR3 length is 19 residues. Germline loops: CDR1 MRHNA, CDR2 SNTAGT. V lost 3 bases to trimming and J lost 4 bases; unmatched junction nucleotides: 15. CDR3 sequence: CASSDLGTAYANYNSPLHF. The DNA of the CDR3 is TGTGCCAGCAGTGATTTGGGGACAGCCTATGCCAATTATAATTCACCCCTCCACTTT.

This clonotype was counted ten times or more. The V gene is TRBV5-6, the J gene TRBJ1-1; D gene uncertain. The CDR3 contains 12 residues. The germline V gene encodes CDR1 SGHDT and CDR2 YYEEEE. V shed 1 base and J shed 0 bases, with 1 base lying between them. The CDR3, as DNA: TGTGCCAGCAGCTTGATGAACACTGAAGCTTTCTTT. This translates into CASSLMNTEAFF.

The rearrangement links TRBV7-3 to TRBJ2-1; D is unclear. CDR1 SGHTA and CDR2 FQGTGA come from the germline V gene. This CDR3 spans 15 amino acids. Trimming cost V 7 bases and J 0 bases, with 13 bases left between them. CDR3 amino acids: CASNRFALSYNEQFF. In DNA, the CDR3 is TGTGCCAGCAATAGATTCGCTCTCTCCTACAATGAGCAGTTCTTC.

This clonotype occurred many times. CDR3 residues: CASSFSTGGVYNEQFF. The CDR3 DNA is TGTGCCAGCAGCTTCTCGACAGGGGGAGTCTACAATGAGCAGTTCTTC. The rearrangement joins TRBV11-3 to TRBJ2-1; 9 bases map to TRBD1. Germline V gives CDR1 SGHNT, CDR2 YENEEA. With V trimmed by 3 bases and J by 3 bases, 6 bases remained unmatched. CDR3 length: 16 residues.

This clonotype was detected many times. This chain uses TRBV20-1 with TRBJ1-2; TRBD1 aligns across 10 bases. Trimming took 5 bases from V and 7 from J; bases not matched to a gene: 10. CDR1 is DFQATT, CDR2 SNEGSKA, per germline (reference sequence). The CDR3 spans 14 residues. The CDR3 region has the DNA TGCAGTGCTCCCACCCGGGACAGGGGTGGTGGCTACACCTTC. It specifies CSAPTRDRGGGYTF.

This rearrangement joins TRBV5-6 to TRBJ1-5; a weak D match, TRBD1 (5 bases). The CDR3 length is 12 residues. V was shortened by 0 bases and J by 14 bases, with 12 bases between the two germline ends. CDR1 is SGHDT, CDR2 YYEEEE, per germline. CDR3 in DNA: TGTGCCAGCAGCTTGGGGGGCGGCTACGAGCATTTT. This sequence encodes CASSLGGGYEHF.

The chain employs TRBV2 and TRBJ2-1, with TRBD2 matching 11 bases. CDR3 length: 18 residues. Germline loops: CDR1 SNHLY, CDR2 FYNNEI. The V and J ends lost 6 bases and 5 bases, in that order; junction bases with no gene match: 15. The CDR3 sequence is CASRPRQPSGGSNNEQFF. CDR3 sequence (DNA): TGTGCCAGCAGGCCGAGACAACCTAGCGGGGGGTCGAACAATGAGCAGTTCTTC.

In regard to this clonotype: This CDR3 is missing its conserved last phenylalanine or tryptophan, likely due to a read error. No DNA is shown, since the ends of the CDR3 on it are uncertain; the CDR3 is the one TCRdb lists. The chain couples TRBV20-1 to TRBJ1-1; the table's D gene call, TRBD1, was not cross checked with the DNA. The CDR3 length equals 14 residues, ends included. The germline gives CDR1 DFQATT, CDR2 SNEGSKA (reference sequence). The CDR3 sequence: CSARDGQGNTETFS.

In this sample, this clonotype turned up many times. The V and J genes are TRBV7-9 and TRBJ2-5; unclear D gene. This CDR3 contains 14 residues. V was cut by 7 bases and J by 2 bases, with 14 bases left in between. CDR1 and CDR2 (germline): SEHNR, FQNEAQ (reference sequence). CDR3 protein: CASIPWGVQETQYF. The CDR3 DNA reads TGTGCCAGCATCCCCTGGGGTGTTCAAGAGACCCAGTACTTC.

This clonotype appeared many times. This rearrangement joins TRBV9 to TRBJ2-2; TRBD2 agrees at 9 bases. CDR1 and CDR2 from the germline V gene are SGDLS and YYNGEE. CDR3 length equals 16 residues. After removal of 0 bases from V and 4 bases from J, the junction contained 4 bases not matched to a gene. The CDR3, as DNA: TGTGCCAGCAGCGTAGGCCAGCGGGGGGCCACCGGGGAGCTGTTTTTT. Protein sequence: CASSVGQRGATGELFF.